This is a list of T cell receptor beta chains from one sample in a study of early T cells in non-severe SARS-CoV-2 infection. Using its own MiXCR run on the 5' RACE reads, TCRdb lists one record per CDR3 protein. The table records tens of thousands of distinct CDR3 sequences, less than 9.5% of them present only once. The sequenced sample consisted of whole blood. The source is an adult who was a healthcare worker with PCR-confirmed SARS-CoV-2 infection or an uninfected control (not recorded which). Each CDR3 is given with its conserved first and last residue. The D gene is left open where the match is weak. The listing skips clone size in some rows; elsewhere it reads once, few, many or a size class.

TRBJ2-3,TRBD2,TRBV7-2,few,TGTGCCAGCAGCTTTACTAGCGGCTTCACAGATACGCAGTATTTT,CASSFTSGFTDTQYF
TRBJ1-2,TRBD1,TRBV27,few,TGCGCCAGCAGTTTAGGACAGGGGGGTGGCTACACCTTC,CASSLGQGGGYTF
TRBJ1-2,TRBD1,TRBV3-1,NA,TGTGCCAGCAGCAAGGACAGGGGCTATGGCTACACCTTC,CASSKDRGYGYTF
TRBJ2-7,TRBD1,TRBV27,NA,TGTGCCAGCCGACAGGGAAGTTATAGCGAGCAGTACTTC,CASRQGSYSEQYF
TRBJ2-2,NA,TRBV11-3,NA,TGTGCCAGCAGCAAGGGAGCCTACACCGGGGAGCTGTTTTTT,CASSKGAYTGELFF
TRBJ2-3,TRBD1,TRBV20-1,many,TGCAGTGCTAGAGATCCAGGGGGCTCCCTCACAGATACGCAGTATTTT,CSARDPGGSLTDTQYF
TRBJ1-2,TRBD1,TRBV29-1,many,TGCAGCGTTTACCGGGACAGGGGTACTGGCTACACCTTC,CSVYRDRGTGYTF
TRBJ2-6,NA,TRBV27,many,TGTGCCAGCAGTCCGTTTGGGGCTGGGGCCAACGTCCTGACTTTC,CASSPFGAGANVLTF
TRBJ1-1,TRBD1,TRBV20-1,few,TGCAGTGCTGGACAGGGGTCAACTGAAGCTTTCTTT,CSAGQGSTEAFF
TRBJ2-7,NA,TRBV20-1,many,TGCAGTGCTAGAACTAATCAGGGGACCTACGAGCAGTACTTC,CSARTNQGTYEQYF
TRBJ2-1,NA,TRBV5-1,once,TGCGCCAGCAGCTTGGAAGGGGTCTACAATGAGCAGTTCTTC,CASSLEGVYNEQFF
TRBJ2-1,NA,TRBV7-9,many,TGTGCCTCCCAAGTCGGGGTCCTAGGGAATGAGCAGTTCTTC,CASQVGVLGNEQFF
TRBJ2-7,TRBD2,TRBV14,NA,TGTGCCAGCAGCTGGGGACTAGCGGGGAGCGAGCAGTACTTC,CASSWGLAGSEQYF
TRBJ2-2,NA,TRBV6-2/TRBV6-3,many,TGTGCCACCAGACAGACGAACACCGGGGAGCTGTTTTTT,CATRQTNTGELFF
TRBJ2-7,TRBD1,TRBV10-3,few,TGTGCCATCAGTGAGGGACAGGGGCAGTACTTC,CAISEGQGQYF
TRBJ2-1,TRBD2,TRBV7-2,many,TGTGCCAGCAGCTTGGGGCCGGGACTAGCGCCTTACAATGAGCAGTTCTTC,CASSLGPGLAPYNEQFF
TRBJ1-6,NA,TRBV7-3,many,TGTGCCAGCAGCTTAGGGAGAGATAATTCACCCCTCCACTTT,CASSLGRDNSPLHF
TRBJ2-2,TRBD2,TRBV6-5,many,TGTGCCAGCAGAAGCGGGGGCCAGGGCACCGGGGAGCTGTTTTTT,CASRSGGQGTGELFF
TRBJ2-1,NA,TRBV20-1,many,TGCAGTGCAGAACCCGGGGGAAACTCCTACAATGAGCAGTTCTTC,CSAEPGGNSYNEQFF
TRBJ1-4,NA,TRBV21-1,many,TGTGCCAGCAGCAAAAGAGGCCTTTTAGGTGAAAAACTGTTTTTT,CASSKRGLLGEKLFF
TRBJ2-4,NA,TRBV7-9,many,TGTGCCAGCAGCCTTGGACAAGGGGGGGCTATTAGGAACATTCAGTACTTC,CASSLGQGGAIRNIQYF
TRBJ2-2,NA,TRBV5-1,NA,TGCGCCAGCAGTTCTCGTCAAATCACCGGGGAGCTGTTTTTT,CASSSRQITGELFF
TRBJ2-7,TRBD2,TRBV6-2/TRBV6-3,many,TGTGCCAGCAGTCCGCAGCGATATAGCGGGGGGATCTACGAGCAGTACTTC,CASSPQRYSGGIYEQYF
TRBJ2-7,NA,TRBV7-8,many,TGTGCCAGCGTCGCCCCGGGGAGCTACCCCTACGAGCAGTACTTC,CASVAPGSYPYEQYF
TRBJ2-3,NA,TRBV6-5,few,TGTGCCAGCAGTCCAACAGGCGATACGCAGTATTTT,CASSPTGDTQYF
TRBJ2-5,TRBD2,TRBV20-1,many,TGCAGTGCTAGTTCATCGGGACTAGCGGGAATGGAGACCCAGTACTTC,CSASSSGLAGMETQYF
TRBJ2-2,NA,TRBV6-5,many,TGTGCCAGCAGAGGCAGGGCCACCGGGGAGCTGTTTTTT,CASRGRATGELFF
TRBJ1-3,NA,TRBV10-3,NA,TGTGCCATCACCGGAGGCGACAGCTCTGGAAACACCATATATTTT,CAITGGDSSGNTIYF
TRBJ2-7,NA,TRBV5-8,few,TGTGCCAGCAGCGCACGGCCGGACACTTTCTACGAGCAGTACTTC,CASSARPDTFYEQYF
TRBJ2-6,TRBD1,TRBV5-1,many,TGCGCCAGCAGCTTGACAGGGGCCACCGGGGCCAACGTCCTGACTTTC,CASSLTGATGANVLTF
TRBJ1-6,NA,TRBV29-1,many,TGCAGCGTTGCCGAGGGGCCTCACGATTCACCCCTCCACTTT,CSVAEGPHDSPLHF
TRBJ2-2,NA,TRBV5-6,many,TGTGCCAGCAGCTTGGATTTGAGCACCGGGGAGCTGTTTTTT,CASSLDLSTGELFF
TRBJ2-1,TRBD2,TRBV29-1,many,TGCAGCGTTGATTCTTCGGGGGGTTACAATGAGCAGTTCTTC,CSVDSSGGYNEQFF
TRBJ1-5,TRBD1,TRBV5-1,many,TGCGCCAGCAGCTTGGGTCAGGGGGGCAATCAGCCCCAGCATTTT,CASSLGQGGNQPQHF
TRBJ2-7,TRBD1,TRBV24-1,many,TGTGCCACCAGTGACGGGACAGGGACGTACTTC,CATSDGTGTYF
TRBJ2-1,NA,TRBV5-1,many,TGCGCCAGCAGCTTGGTACAGGGTGAGCAGTTCTTC,CASSLVQGEQFF
TRBJ2-1,NA,TRBV3-1,many,TGTGCCAGCAGCCTGAAGGGGAGCTCCTACAATGAGCAGTTCTTC,CASSLKGSSYNEQFF
TRBJ2-1,NA,TRBV7-9,many,TGTGCCAGCAGCTTAGGGACCGCGGATGAGCAGTTCTTC,CASSLGTADEQFF
TRBJ2-4,NA,TRBV7-8,many,TGTGCCAGCAGCTTAGGGGGGGCGGACATTCAGTACTTC,CASSLGGADIQYF
TRBJ2-1,TRBD2,TRBV6-5,NA,TGTGCCAGCAGCCTAGCGGGGGGGCCCTACAATGAGCAGTTCTTC,CASSLAGGPYNEQFF
TRBJ2-1,TRBD2,TRBV20-1,many,TGCAGTGCTAGAGATGTGGCGGGGGGGCCGAATGAGCAGTTCTTC,CSARDVAGGPNEQFF
TRBJ1-6,TRBD1,TRBV19,many,TGTGCCAGTAGTATGGGACAGGGGCATTCACCCCTCCACTTT,CASSMGQGHSPLHF
TRBJ2-7,NA,TRBV20-1,NA,TGCAGTGCTAGAGATACCCGGCGGGTAAACCCCTCCTACGAGCAGTACTTC,CSARDTRRVNPSYEQYF
TRBJ2-7,NA,TRBV7-2,few,TGTGCCAGCAGCCGGGCAGAGTCCTACGAGCAGTACTTC,CASSRAESYEQYF
TRBJ1-1,NA,TRBV14,many,TGTGCCAGCAGCCAAGATACCTTCCGAGGGGCTGAAGCTTTCTTT,CASSQDTFRGAEAFF
TRBJ2-3,TRBD1,TRBV6-6,many,TGTGCCATTTCCCCCTCAAAGACAGGGACAGATACGCAGTATTTT,CAISPSKTGTDTQYF
TRBJ2-1,NA,TRBV20-1,few,TGCAGTGCCGAGGCTATAGGGACACACCCGTCCTACAATGAGCAGTTCTTC,CSAEAIGTHPSYNEQFF
TRBJ1-2,NA,TRBV2,many,TGTGCCAGCAGTGATCGGCCAGTATATGGCTACACCTTC,CASSDRPVYGYTF
TRBJ1-1,TRBD1,TRBV18,many,TGTGCCAGCTCACCGACAGGGATGAACACTGAAGCTTTCTTT,CASSPTGMNTEAFF
TRBJ2-2,TRBD1,TRBV10-3,many,TGTGCCATCAGTGACTCAGTTCTGACAGGGCAACACACCGGGGAGCTGTTTTTT,CAISDSVLTGQHTGELFF
TRBJ1-3,TRBD1,TRBV7-2,many,TGTGCCAGCAGTCGACAGGGCTCTGGAAACACCATATATTTT,CASSRQGSGNTIYF
TRBJ1-2,TRBD1,TRBV20-1,few,TGCAGTGCTGGGAGAAACAGGGGCGGCGATAACTATGGCTACACCTTC,CSAGRNRGGDNYGYTF
TRBJ2-3,NA,TRBV6-5,NA,TGTGCCAGCGGGAGAACAGATACGCAGTATTTT,CASGRTDTQYF
TRBJ1-1,TRBD1,TRBV3-1,many,TGTGCCAGCAGCCCGACAGGGGGAAGAGGAGCTTTCTTT,CASSPTGGRGAFF
TRBJ2-2,NA,TRBV9,many,TGTGCCAGCAGCGTAGGGGGTTTTACCGGGGAGCTGTTTTTT,CASSVGGFTGELFF